The clone carrying this TCR beta chain appeared a few times. As yet, its antigen is unknown. This CDR3 is 16 amino acids long. Germline V gives CDR1 ENHRY, CDR2 SYGVKD. V was shortened by 11 bases and J by 0 bases, with 20 bases between the two germline ends. This sample is part of a study of T-cell reconstitution after alpha-beta-depleted transplantation in children. A library of TCRbeta sequences, prepared with unique molecular identifiers, was generated. TCRdb analysed the PCR reads with MiXCR anew, one entry per CDR3 protein. The sample records some 600,000 distinct CDR3 sequences, roughly 13% being singletons. Points from the study as a whole: Reported findings indicate that, about two months after transplant, alpha-beta T cells came from several hundred expanded clones, which were derived from non-depleted graft cells. Recipient T cells and thymic progenitors that survived were the source of the high TCRbeta diversity seen at day 60 in some patients. T-cell counts and diversity at one year following transplant were attributed mainly to newly produced T cells.

V gene TRBV10-3 combines with J gene TRBJ2-1; TRBD1 might be the D (5 bases). This clonotype originated in a male patient younger than 18 who had a stem cell transplant for acute myeloid leukemia, so the T cells may come from the graft donor. The input for sequencing was PBMCs, mostly from graft donor cells, taken 360 days after TCRalphabeta/CD19-depleted stem cell transplant. The CDR3 DNA follows: TGTGCCGTACACTGGGGCGAGAAGAGCTCCTACAATGAGCAGTTCTTC. Its translation is CAVHWGEKSSYNEQFF.